This T cell receptor (beta chain) is drawn from a study of blood T cell repertoires in COVID-19. This CDR3 has 15 residues. Germline values: CDR1 SGHTA, CDR2 FQGNSA. V shed 5 bases and J 6 bases; nucleotides not matched to a gene: 7. As processed by the authors: Estimation of nucleated cell counts relied on the amplification of reference gene primers. Here immunoSEQ multiplex PCR was the method, and the copy in TCRdb shows in-frame clones only, minus some. That table supplies the V and J calls and clone size; D and trimming were determined from the DNA. This table has 300,000 to 400,000 clones, 70% to 90% appearing once.

The chain employs TRBV7-2 and TRBJ2-1; TRBD1 matches 10 bases. The sequence was collected from a woman aged 40-49 years with acute COVID-19. The sequenced sample was PBMCs or T cells enriched from blood (not recorded which). DNA for the CDR3: TGTGCCAGCAGCCTTAAAGGGACAGGGGTCAATGAGCAGTTCTTC. Protein product: CASSLKGTGVNEQFF.